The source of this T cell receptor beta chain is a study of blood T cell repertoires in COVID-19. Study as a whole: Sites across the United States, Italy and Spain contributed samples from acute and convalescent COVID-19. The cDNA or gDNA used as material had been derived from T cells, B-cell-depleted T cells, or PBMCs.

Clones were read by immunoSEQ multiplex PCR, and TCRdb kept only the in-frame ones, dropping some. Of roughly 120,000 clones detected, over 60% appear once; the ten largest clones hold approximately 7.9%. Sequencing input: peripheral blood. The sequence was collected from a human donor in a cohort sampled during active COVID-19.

The CDR3 nucleotides read TGTGCCAGCAGTGAAGTCAGGGGGTACGAGCAGTACTTC. Its translation is CASSEVRGYEQYF. The chain combines TRBV6-1 with TRBJ2-7; TRBD1 agrees at 7 bases. This CDR3 has 13 amino acids. Germline V lookup: CDR1 MNHNS, CDR2 SASEGT. With 1 base clipped from V and 4 bases from J, the junction kept 1 base outside the gene matches.